Only a few counts were recorded for the clone carrying this T cell receptor (beta chain). The antigen remains unidentified. The data belong to a study of T cells in Graves' hyperthyroidism and ophthalmopathy. Study-wide points: Most clonotypes expanded in the thyroid (above 0.001) were also present in blood.

The germline V gene encodes CDR1 SGHNT and CDR2 YYREEE (reference sequence). The CDR3 has 15 residues. V dropped 4 bases and J dropped 2; count of bases not matched to a gene: 6. RNA transcripts gave rise to amplified TCR beta CDR3 regions. RT-PCR in the first round (using the HTBI primer set) targeted the TCR CDR3. TCRdb analysed the multiplex PCR reads with MiXCR anew, one entry per CDR3 protein. The repertoire holds about 130,000 distinct CDR3 sequences, with roughly a fifth as singletons. The source is a woman aged 45-60 years with Graves' hyperthyroidism that later progressed to Graves' ophthalmopathy. J is TRBJ2-3 and V is TRBV5-4; TRBD1 matches 8 bases. Material: blood. The CDR3 bases are TGTGCCAGCAGCCCGACAGGGGTTACCACAGATACGCAGTATTTT. Encoded protein: CASSPTGVTTDTQYF. Together with reference TRBV5-4 and TRBJ2-3, the CDR3 gives the full variable domain: ETGVTQSPTHLIKTRGQQVTLRCSSQSGHNTVSWYQQALGQGPQFIFQYYREEENGRGNFPPRFSGLQFPNYSSELNVNALELDDSALYLCASSPTGVTTDTQYFGPGTRLTVL.